This T cell receptor beta chain was captured by sequencing in a study of T cell repertoires in cytomegalovirus infection. Study overall: Both recently identified HLA-C-restricted and well-studied HLA-B-restricted CMV epitopes were used in the study.

Per germline, CDR1 DFQATT and CDR2 SNEGSKA (reference sequence). This CDR3 is built from 13 residues. Trimming took off 2 bases at V and 0 bases at J, with 8 bases between the two ends. MiXCR was run by TCRdb on the reads, yielding one entry per CDR3 protein. Of about 830,000 distinct CDR3 sequences in the sample, over 25% were seen once. Study conclusions and caveats: The response measured ex vivo was dominated by TCR beta clonotypes (HLA-C-restricted and CMV-specific). The study identified carriers of CMV plus the relevant HLA from cumulative public TCR beta family frequency.

Regarding this clonotype: Its target is not known.

This receptor was taken from a human donor in good health (CMV status not recorded). Some clones in this sample may be carry-over from other donors' samples. This material consisted of cultured CD8+ T cells from PBMCs, taken from culture after CMV antigen stimulation. This sequence joins TRBV20-1 and TRBJ2-7, with D maybe TRBD1 (6 bases). Here the CDR3 DNA reads TGCAGTGCTAGAAGGGGGTCCTCCTACGAGCAGTACTTC. Translated, it gives CSARRGSSYEQYF.